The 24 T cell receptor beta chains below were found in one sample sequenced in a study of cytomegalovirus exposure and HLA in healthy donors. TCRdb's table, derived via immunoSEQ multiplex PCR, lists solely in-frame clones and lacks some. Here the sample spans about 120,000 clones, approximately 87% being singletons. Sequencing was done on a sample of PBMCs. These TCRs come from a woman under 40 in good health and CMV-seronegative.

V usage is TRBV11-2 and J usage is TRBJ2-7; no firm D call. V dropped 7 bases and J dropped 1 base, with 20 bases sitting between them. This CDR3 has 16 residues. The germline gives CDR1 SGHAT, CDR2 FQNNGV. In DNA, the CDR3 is TGTGCCAGCACCCCGAGTGGTACAGCAAAATCCTACGAGCAGTACTTC. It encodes CASTPSGTAKSYEQYF.

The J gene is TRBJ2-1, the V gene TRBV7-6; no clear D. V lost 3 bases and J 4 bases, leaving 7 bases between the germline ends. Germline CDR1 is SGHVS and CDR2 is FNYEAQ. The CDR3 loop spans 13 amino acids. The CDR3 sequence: CASSFSQYNEQFF. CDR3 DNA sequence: TGTGCCAGCAGCTTTTCACAGTACAATGAGCAGTTCTTC.

CDR3 nucleotide sequence: TGTGCCAGCAGCTTAGGGTCCAGTACGTGGAGTGGAAACACCATATATTTT. Translating gives CASSLGSSTWSGNTIYF. V and J are TRBV7-6 and TRBJ1-3; D is uncertain. CDR3 length: 17 amino acids. The germline CDR1 and CDR2 sequences are SGHVS and FNYEAQ. V lost 1 base to trimming and J lost 3 bases, with 16 bases between them.

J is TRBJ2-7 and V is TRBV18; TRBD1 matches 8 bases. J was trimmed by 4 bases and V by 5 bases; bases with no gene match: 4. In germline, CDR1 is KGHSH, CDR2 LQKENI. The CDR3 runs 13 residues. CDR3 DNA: TGTGCCAGCTCAAGTCGGACAGGGTACGAGCAGTACTTC. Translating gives CASSSRTGYEQYF.

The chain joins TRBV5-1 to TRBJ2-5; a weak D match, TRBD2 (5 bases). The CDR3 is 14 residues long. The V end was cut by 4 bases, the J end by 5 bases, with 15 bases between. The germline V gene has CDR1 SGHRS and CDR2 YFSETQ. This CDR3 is CASSASTKRETQYF. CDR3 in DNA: TGCGCCAGCAGCGCCTCGACTAAGCGGGAGACCCAGTACTTC. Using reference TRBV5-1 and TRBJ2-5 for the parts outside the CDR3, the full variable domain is KAGVTQTPRYLIKTRGQQVTLSCSPISGHRSVSWYQQTPGQGLQFLFEYFSETQRNKGNFPGRFSGRQFSNSRSEMNVSTLELGDSALYLCASSASTKRETQYFGPGTRLLVL.

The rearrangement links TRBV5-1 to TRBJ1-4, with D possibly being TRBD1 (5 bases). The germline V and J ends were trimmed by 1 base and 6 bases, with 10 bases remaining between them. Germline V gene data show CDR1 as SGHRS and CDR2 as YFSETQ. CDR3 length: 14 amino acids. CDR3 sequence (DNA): TGCGCCAGCAGCTTGTGGGGGGGAGATGAAAAACTGTTTTTT. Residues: CASSLWGGDEKLFF.

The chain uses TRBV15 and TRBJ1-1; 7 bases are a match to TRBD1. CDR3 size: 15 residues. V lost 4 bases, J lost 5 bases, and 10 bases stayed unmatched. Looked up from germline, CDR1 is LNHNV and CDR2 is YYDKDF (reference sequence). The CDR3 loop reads CATSTNRGRLTEAFF. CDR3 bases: TGTGCCACCAGCACAAACAGGGGAAGGTTGACTGAAGCTTTCTTT.

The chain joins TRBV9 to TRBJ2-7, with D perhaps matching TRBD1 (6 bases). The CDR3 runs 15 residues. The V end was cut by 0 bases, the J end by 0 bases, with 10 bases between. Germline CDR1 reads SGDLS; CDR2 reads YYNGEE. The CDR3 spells CASSVAGTLSYEQYF. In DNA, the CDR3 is TGTGCCAGCAGCGTAGCCGGGACACTCTCCTACGAGCAGTACTTC.

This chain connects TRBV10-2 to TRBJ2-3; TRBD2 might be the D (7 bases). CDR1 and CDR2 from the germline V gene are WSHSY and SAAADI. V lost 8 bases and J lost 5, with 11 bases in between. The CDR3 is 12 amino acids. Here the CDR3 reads CASGGAGDTQYF. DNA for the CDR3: TGCGCCAGCGGGGGGGCGGGAGATACGCAGTATTTT.

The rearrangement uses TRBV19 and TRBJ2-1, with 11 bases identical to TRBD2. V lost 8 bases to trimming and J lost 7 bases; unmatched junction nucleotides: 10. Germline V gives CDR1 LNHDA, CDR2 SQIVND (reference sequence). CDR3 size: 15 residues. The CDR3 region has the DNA TGTGCCAGTCAATCTAGCGGGGGGTCTTGGAATGAGCAGTTCTTC. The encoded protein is CASQSSGGSWNEQFF.

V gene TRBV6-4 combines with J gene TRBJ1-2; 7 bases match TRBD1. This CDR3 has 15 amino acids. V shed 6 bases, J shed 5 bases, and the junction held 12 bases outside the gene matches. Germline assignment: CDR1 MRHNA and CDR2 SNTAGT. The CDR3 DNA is TGTGCCAGCAGAAGAGCGACAGGGCCTGATTATGGCTACACCTTC. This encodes CASRRATGPDYGYTF.

The DNA of the CDR3 is TGTGCCAGCAGCCCCAGGGGGAGGGAGACCCAGTACTTC. This codes for CASSPRGRETQYF. The chain joins TRBV5-6 to TRBJ2-5; D may be TRBD1 (7 bases). The CDR3 has 13 amino acids. V was cut by 4 bases and J by 5 bases, with 12 bases left in between. Germline CDR1 is SGHDT and CDR2 is YYEEEE.

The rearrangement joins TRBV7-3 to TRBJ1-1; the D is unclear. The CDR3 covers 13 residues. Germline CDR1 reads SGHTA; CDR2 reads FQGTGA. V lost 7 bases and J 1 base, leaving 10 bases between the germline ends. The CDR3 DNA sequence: TGTGCCAGCACCCGGTCCCCGAACACTGAAGCTTTCTTT. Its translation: CASTRSPNTEAFF.

CDR3 region: CASSLAPLSGGGFEDTQYF. In DNA form, the CDR3 reads TGTGCCAGCAGCTTAGCGCCCCTAAGCGGGGGGGGATTCGAAGATACGCAGTATTTT. V and J are TRBV7-6 and TRBJ2-3; 10 bases are shared with TRBD2. Per the germline V gene, CDR1 is SGHVS and CDR2 is FNYEAQ. This CDR3 is 19 amino acids long. The junction had 14 bases not matched to a gene; V was cut back by 0 bases and J by 5 bases.

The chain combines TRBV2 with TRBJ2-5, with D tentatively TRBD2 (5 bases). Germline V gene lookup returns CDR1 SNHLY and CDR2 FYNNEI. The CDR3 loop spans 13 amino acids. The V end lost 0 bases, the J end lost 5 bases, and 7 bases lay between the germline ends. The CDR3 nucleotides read TGTGCCAGCAGTGAAGCGGGAGTTGAGACCCAGTACTTC. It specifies CASSEAGVETQYF.

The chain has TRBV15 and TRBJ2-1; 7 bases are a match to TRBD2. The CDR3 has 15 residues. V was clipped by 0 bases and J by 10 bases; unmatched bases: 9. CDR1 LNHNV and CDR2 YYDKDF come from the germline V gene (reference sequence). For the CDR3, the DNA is TGTGCCACCAGCAGAGATCGTCCGAATAGCGGGGAGCAGTTCTTC. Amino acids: CATSRDRPNSGEQFF.

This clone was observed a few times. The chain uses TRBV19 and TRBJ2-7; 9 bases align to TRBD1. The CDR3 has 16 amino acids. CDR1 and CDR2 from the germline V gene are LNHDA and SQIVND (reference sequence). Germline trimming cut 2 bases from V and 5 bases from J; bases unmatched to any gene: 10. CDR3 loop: CASSIPQGAQGHEQYF. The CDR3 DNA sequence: TGTGCCAGTAGTATACCACAGGGGGCGCAGGGTCACGAGCAGTACTTC.

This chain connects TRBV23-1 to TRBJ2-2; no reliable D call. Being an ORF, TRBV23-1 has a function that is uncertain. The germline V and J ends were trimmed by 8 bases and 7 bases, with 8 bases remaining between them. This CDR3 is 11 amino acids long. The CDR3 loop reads CASGPCGELFF. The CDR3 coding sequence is TGCGCCAGCGGGCCGTGCGGGGAGCTGTTTTTT.

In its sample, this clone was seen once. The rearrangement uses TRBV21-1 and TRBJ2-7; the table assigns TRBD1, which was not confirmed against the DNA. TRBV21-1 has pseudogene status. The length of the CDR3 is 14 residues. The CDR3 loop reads CASTPGRGDYEQYF. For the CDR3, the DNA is TGTGCCAGCACTCCTGGCAGGGGGGACTACGAGCAGTACTTC.

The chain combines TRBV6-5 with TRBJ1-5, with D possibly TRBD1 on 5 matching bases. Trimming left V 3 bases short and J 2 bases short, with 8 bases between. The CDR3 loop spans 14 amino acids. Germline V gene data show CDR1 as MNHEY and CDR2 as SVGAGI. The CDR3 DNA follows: TGTGCCAGCAGTTATTCAGGGCGCAATCAGCCCCAGCATTTT. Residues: CASSYSGRNQPQHF.

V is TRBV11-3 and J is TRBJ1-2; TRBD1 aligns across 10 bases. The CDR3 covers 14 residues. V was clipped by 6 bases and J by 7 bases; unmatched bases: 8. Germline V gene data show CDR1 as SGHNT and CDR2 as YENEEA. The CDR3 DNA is TGTGCCAGCAGGTCCGGGACAGGGGCGCCTGGCTACACCTTC. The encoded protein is CASRSGTGAPGYTF.

CDR3 sequence: CASKILERTDTQYF. Here the CDR3 DNA reads TGTGCCAGCAAAATACTAGAAAGGACAGATACGCAGTATTTT. The chain links TRBV6-5 to TRBJ2-3; D might be TRBD2 (5 bases). V was pared by 7 bases and J by 3 bases, with 14 bases between. The CDR3 runs to 14 residues. In germline, CDR1 is MNHEY, CDR2 SVGAGI.

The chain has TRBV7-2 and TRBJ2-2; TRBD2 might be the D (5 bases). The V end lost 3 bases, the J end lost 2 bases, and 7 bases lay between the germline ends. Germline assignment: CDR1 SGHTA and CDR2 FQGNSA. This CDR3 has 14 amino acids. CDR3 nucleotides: TGTGCCAGCAGCTTCCTAGCCAACACCGGGGAGCTGTTTTTT. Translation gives CASSFLANTGELFF.

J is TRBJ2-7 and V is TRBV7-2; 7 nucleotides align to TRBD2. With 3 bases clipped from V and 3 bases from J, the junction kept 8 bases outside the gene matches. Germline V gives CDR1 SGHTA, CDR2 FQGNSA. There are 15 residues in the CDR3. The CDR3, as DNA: TGTGCCAGCAGCTTCGGCGGGGGAAGGCTCTACGAGCAGTACTTC. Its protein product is CASSFGGGRLYEQYF.